Each of the 24 T cell receptor beta chains below was sequenced from the same sample in a study of T cells after somatic rescue of genetic block. TCRdb's copy holds only in-frame clones and misses some; the assay was immunoSEQ multiplex PCR. The data hold around 12,000 clones, with approximately 79% observed a single time. Material for sequencing was peripheral blood mononuclear cells (PBMCs). These TCRs come from a boy aged 5-17 years.

The chain recombines TRBV11-3 with TRBJ2-3; TRBD1 aligns across 7 bases. The J segment lost 2 bases and the V segment lost 5 bases, leaving 16 bases of the junction unmatched. The CDR3 runs 18 residues. Looked up from germline, CDR1 is SGHNT and CDR2 is YENEEA. This CDR3 reads CASSQSYIQGEYTDTQYF. The CDR3, as DNA: TGTGCCAGCAGCCAATCTTATATTCAGGGGGAGTACACAGATACGCAGTATTTT. Together with reference TRBV11-3 and TRBJ2-3, the CDR3 gives the full variable domain: EAGVVQSPRYKIIEKKQPVAFWCNPISGHNTLYWYLQNLGQGPELLIRYENEEAVDDSQLPKDRFSAERLKGVDSTLKIQPAELGDSAVYLCASSQSYIQGEYTDTQYFGPGTRLTVL.

The chain has TRBV18 and TRBJ2-1, with D hard to call. The CDR3 is 11 residues long. Trimming pared 5 bases from V and 10 bases from J, leaving 9 bases between. Germline values: CDR1 KGHSH, CDR2 LQKENI. The CDR3: CASSMEWEQFF. In nucleotides, the CDR3 is TGTGCCAGCTCAATGGAATGGGAGCAGTTCTTC.

With respect to this clone: At one end the junction does not follow the germline gene, possibly because of a read error. V usage is TRBV28 and J usage is TRBJ2-5; maybe TRBD1 (5 bases). Looked up from germline, CDR1 is MDHEN and CDR2 is SYDVKM. There are 17 residues in the CDR3. The CDR3 reads CASRLSLGPIRGETQYF. The CDR3 DNA follows: TGTGCCAGCAGATTATCTTTGGGCCCTATAAGGGGAGAGACCCAGTACTTC.

The chain carries TRBV9 and TRBJ2-2, with 8 nucleotides matching TRBD2. The CDR3 covers 16 residues. Unmatched junction bases numbered 2, after V lost 0 bases and J lost 1 base. Germline CDR1 is SGDLS and CDR2 is YYNGEE. The CDR3 here is CASSVGLAGNTGELFF. The CDR3 nucleotides are TGTGCCAGCAGCGTAGGCCTAGCGGGGAACACCGGGGAGCTGTTTTTT.

V is TRBV28 and J is TRBJ2-3; 9 bases agree with TRBD1. Germline V gene lookup returns CDR1 MDHEN and CDR2 SYDVKM. The junction had 10 bases not matched to a gene; V was cut back by 7 bases and J by 5 bases. The CDR3 extends over 15 amino acids. Here the CDR3 DNA reads TGTGCCAGCAAGCTCTTGGGACAGGGCTTAGATACGCAGTATTTT. Protein sequence: CASKLLGQGLDTQYF.

This chain joins TRBV7-8 and TRBJ1-5; TRBD1 agrees at 7 bases. The ends lost 5 bases at V and 3 bases at J; junction bases unmatched: 7. CDR1 SGHVS and CDR2 FQNEAQ come from the germline V gene. The CDR3 runs to 15 residues. The CDR3 spells CASSPRQGFNQPQHF. As DNA, the CDR3 is TGTGCCAGCAGCCCCCGACAGGGCTTCAATCAGCCCCAGCATTTT.

The gene calls are TRBV9 and TRBJ1-2, with 9 bases aligning to TRBD1. Germline V gives CDR1 SGDLS, CDR2 YYNGEE. Losses at the gene ends were 4 bases for V and 0 bases for J; bases not matched to a gene: 7. CDR3 length: 16 amino acids. CDR3 amino acids: CASSPQGQGANYGYTF. CDR3 nucleotides: TGTGCCAGCAGCCCCCAGGGACAGGGAGCTAACTATGGCTACACCTTC. Combining the CDR3 with reference TRBV9 and TRBJ1-2 gives the whole variable domain DSGVTQTPKHLITATGQRVTLRCSPRSGDLSVYWYQQSLDQGLQFLIQYYNGEERAKGNILERFSAQQFPDLHSELNLSSLELGDSALYFCASSPQGQGANYGYTFGSGTRLTVV.

The chain is built from TRBV27 and TRBJ2-2, with 7 bases identical to TRBD1. The ends lost 6 bases at V and 4 bases at J; junction bases unmatched: 5. The length of the CDR3 is 14 residues. In germline, CDR1 is MNHEY, CDR2 SMNVEV (reference sequence). This CDR3 is CASSFTGATGELFF. The CDR3 bases are TGTGCCAGCAGCTTCACAGGGGCCACCGGGGAGCTGTTTTTT.

V and J are TRBV5-5 and TRBJ2-6, with D possibly being TRBD1 (6 bases). The CDR3 is made up of 18 amino acids. Germline CDR1 SGHKS, CDR2 YYEKEE (reference sequence). V was shortened by 0 bases and J by 0 bases, with 13 bases between the two germline ends. The CDR3 region has the DNA TGTGCCAGCAGCTTGGTAGCAGGGGCACTCTCTGGGGCCAACGTCCTGACTTTC. It is translated as CASSLVAGALSGANVLTF.

This chain links TRBV19 with TRBJ1-1; perhaps TRBD1 as D (5 bases). Germline loops: CDR1 LNHDA, CDR2 SQIVND (reference sequence). The CDR3 extends over 14 amino acids. The ends were cut back, 7 bases at V and 4 bases at J, with 16 bases in the middle. Here the CDR3 reads CASTTNGGITEAFF. The CDR3 DNA follows: TGTGCCAGTACCACTAATGGGGGAATCACTGAAGCTTTCTTT.

The chain combines TRBV11-2 with TRBJ2-1; TRBD2 is a possible D gene (5 bases). CDR3 length equals 14 residues. Trimming removed 5 bases at V and 3 bases at J, with 11 bases between. Germline CDR1 SGHAT, CDR2 FQNNGV. The CDR3, as DNA: TGTGCCAGCAGCAATTCCGGGATCTACAATGAGCAGTTCTTC. This translates into CASSNSGIYNEQFF.

With regard to this clone: One end of the junction varies from germline; a read error may be responsible. The rearrangement links TRBV18 to TRBJ2-7; D uncertain. This CDR3 region has 13 residues. Germline lookup yields CDR1 KGHSH and CDR2 LQKENI. CDR3 DNA: TGTGCCAGCTCACCACCGAGAGACACCATAAGGGTGTGG. The encoded protein is CASSPPRDTIRVW.

V usage is TRBV9 and J usage is TRBJ2-5; 7 bases are a match to TRBD1. This CDR3 comprises 14 residues. V shed 5 bases and J 1 base; nucleotides not matched to a gene: 5. Germline V gene lookup returns CDR1 SGDLS and CDR2 YYNGEE. The CDR3 reads CASSPRGFQETQYF. The CDR3 coding sequence is TGTGCCAGCAGTCCCAGGGGGTTCCAAGAGACCCAGTACTTC.

This sequence joins TRBV7-8 and TRBJ2-7, with D possibly TRBD2 on 7 matching bases. Trimming removed 4 bases from V and 2 bases from J, with 9 bases in between. Germline CDR1 reads SGHVS; CDR2 reads FQNEAQ. This CDR3 has 13 residues. CDR3 sequence: CASSWEGAYEQYF. Here the CDR3 DNA reads TGTGCCAGCAGCTGGGAGGGGGCCTACGAGCAGTACTTC.

This clone is classed as medium-sized. This sequence joins TRBV5-1 and TRBJ2-1; 9 positions match TRBD2. The CDR3 has 14 amino acids. With 4 bases clipped from V and 5 bases from J, the junction kept 4 bases outside the gene matches. CDR1 is SGHRS and CDR2 is YFSETQ in the germline V gene. Here the CDR3 reads CASSTSGWNNEQFF. The CDR3 bases are TGCGCCAGCAGCACTAGCGGGTGGAACAATGAGCAGTTCTTC.

The chain has TRBV18 and TRBJ2-3; D unresolved. Germline CDR1 reads KGHSH; CDR2 reads LQKENI. V lost 0 bases, J lost 0 bases, and 16 bases lay in between. The CDR3 is 18 amino acids. The CDR3: CASSPPVSTGLSTDTQYF. CDR3 sequence (DNA): TGTGCCAGCTCACCACCGGTATCAACGGGCCTTAGCACAGATACGCAGTATTTT.

This chain uses TRBV5-6 with TRBJ2-3; D is perhaps TRBD2 (5 bases). Germline CDR1 reads SGHDT; CDR2 reads YYEEEE. V was shortened by 3 bases and J by 2 bases, with 16 bases between the two germline ends. The CDR3 spans 16 residues. For the CDR3, the DNA is TGTGCCAGCAGCTCCATCGGAGGACGACACACAGATACGCAGTATTTT. This sequence encodes CASSSIGGRHTDTQYF.

This sequence joins TRBV19 and TRBJ1-1; D remains unclear. V dropped 5 bases and J dropped 4 bases, with 17 bases sitting between them. The CDR3 is 15 amino acids. From germline, CDR1 is LNHDA and CDR2 SQIVND (reference sequence). CDR3 loop: CASSPRHLDSTEAFF. CDR3 bases: TGTGCCAGTAGTCCGCGACACTTAGATAGCACTGAAGCTTTCTTT. Complete variable domain (other parts from reference TRBV19 and TRBJ1-1): DGGITQSPKYLFRKEGQNVTLSCEQNLNHDAMYWYRQDPGQGLRLIYYSQIVNDFQKGDIAEGYSVSREKKESFPLTVTSAQKNPTAFYLCASSPRHLDSTEAFFGQGTRLTVV.

V and J are TRBV7-3 and TRBJ2-2, with D unclear. Trimming stripped 2 bases from V and 2 bases from J, with 6 bases between. The CDR3 length is 14 residues. CDR1 SGHTA and CDR2 FQGTGA come from the germline V gene. In DNA, the CDR3 is TGTGCCAGCAGCTTATCGGTAAACACCGGGGAGCTGTTTTTT. As protein: CASSLSVNTGELFF.

The chain links TRBV5-6 to TRBJ1-2, with a tentative D call TRBD1 (5 bases). This CDR3 is 13 amino acids long. Germline CDR1 reads SGHDT; CDR2 reads YYEEEE. The ends were cut back, 0 bases at V and 4 bases at J, with 7 bases in the middle. Here the CDR3 reads CASSLGRVYGYTF. DNA of the CDR3: TGTGCCAGCAGCTTGGGCAGGGTCTATGGCTACACCTTC.

The rearrangement links TRBV5-1 to TRBJ2-4; TRBD2 matches at 13 bases. This CDR3 region has 15 residues. V lost 5 bases to trimming and J lost 7 bases; unmatched junction nucleotides: 6. Germline CDR1 reads SGHRS; CDR2 reads YFSETQ. The CDR3 protein is CASSWTSGRGNIQYF. The CDR3 region has the DNA TGCGCCAGCAGTTGGACTAGCGGGAGAGGGAACATTCAGTACTTC.

This clone was recorded a few times. The chain joins TRBV28 to TRBJ1-4; D unclear. Trimming removed 5 bases at V and 4 bases at J, with 11 bases between. The CDR3 extends over 14 amino acids. The germline gives CDR1 MDHEN, CDR2 SYDVKM. The CDR3 DNA is TGTGCCAGCAGTCCGGGAGGCTTTAATGAAAAACTGTTTTTT. The encoded protein is CASSPGGFNEKLFF.

The chain employs TRBV18 and TRBJ1-6; a weak D match, TRBD1 (6 bases). Trimming shortened V by 6 bases and J by 7 bases, and 10 bases separated the two germline ends. The CDR3 runs 13 residues. Germline V gene lookup returns CDR1 KGHSH and CDR2 LQKENI. CDR3 bases: TGTGCCAGCTCGCAGGGGCGGAATTCACCCCTCCACTTT. It translates to CASSQGRNSPLHF.

This chain connects TRBV5-5 to TRBJ2-6; TRBD1 matches 7 bases. Germline values: CDR1 SGHKS, CDR2 YYEKEE (reference sequence). V lost 3 bases, J lost 4 bases, and 7 bases stayed unmatched. The CDR3 contains 16 residues. CDR3 residues: CASSYSTGVGANVLTF. CDR3 DNA: TGTGCCAGCAGCTACTCAACAGGGGTCGGGGCCAACGTCCTGACTTTC.